The 29 T cell receptor beta chains below were found in one sample sequenced in a study of T cell changes during pregnancy in multiple sclerosis. Some clones are missing from TCRdb's copy, which holds only in-frame ones; the method was immunoSEQ multiplex PCR. The table lists tens of thousands of clones, about nine tenths of them singletons. This specimen was peripheral blood, taken in the second trimester of pregnancy. The receptors shown here come from a female donor with multiple sclerosis, enrolled in a pregnancy study.

The V and J genes are TRBV12-5 and TRBJ2-1; D is perhaps TRBD2 (6 bases). CDR1 is LGHNT, CDR2 FRNRAP, per germline. This CDR3 has 15 amino acids. Trimming removed 7 bases from V and 0 bases from J, with 13 bases in between. CDR3 protein: CASDAGLSSYNEQFF. The CDR3 nucleotides are TGTGCTAGTGATGCGGGACTCTCCTCCTACAATGAGCAGTTCTTC.

The chain has TRBV4-1 and TRBJ2-3; 7 positions agree with TRBD2. Germline values: CDR1 MGHRA, CDR2 YSYEKL. This CDR3 has 18 residues. The V and J ends lost 1 base and 0 bases, in that order; junction bases with no gene match: 10. CDR3 in amino acids: CASSQAQEASGSTDTQYF. CDR3 nucleotide sequence: TGCGCCAGCAGCCAAGCCCAGGAGGCTAGCGGAAGCACAGATACGCAGTATTTT.

The rearrangement uses TRBV7-9 and TRBJ1-1, with D possibly matching TRBD1 (6 bases). V lost 5 bases and J lost 10, with 23 bases in between. This CDR3 region has 15 residues. Germline CDR1 reads SEHNR; CDR2 reads FQNEAQ (reference sequence). CDR3 in DNA: TGTGCCAGCAGCCCAAGATTCGGTACAGGGATTGGAGCTTTCTTT. As protein: CASSPRFGTGIGAFF.

The chain links TRBV19 to TRBJ2-1; 8 positions agree with TRBD2. After removal of 3 bases from V and 7 bases from J, the junction contained 8 bases not matched to a gene. Germline V CDR1 and CDR2: LNHDA, SQIVND (reference sequence). This CDR3 is built from 15 residues. The CDR3 protein is CASSIFTSGQNEQFF. CDR3 nucleotides: TGTGCCAGTAGTATCTTTACTAGCGGCCAGAATGAGCAGTTCTTC.

The gene calls are TRBV21-1 and TRBJ2-7; the table gives TRBD2 as D, unverified against the DNA. TRBV21-1 has pseudogene status. The CDR3 covers 16 residues. The CDR3 loop is CASSNYRLAELYEQYF. The CDR3 bases are TGTGCCAGCAGCAACTACCGACTAGCGGAGCTCTACGAGCAGTACTTC.

The chain couples TRBV10-3 to TRBJ2-1; 8 bases are shared with TRBD2. Per the germline V gene, CDR1 is ENHRY and CDR2 is SYGVKD. The CDR3 length is 15 residues. The junction had 6 bases not matched to a gene; V was cut back by 2 bases and J by 6 bases. The CDR3 DNA is TGTGCCATCAGTGAGCGAGCGGGAGTGGGCAATGAGCAGTTCTTC. Its translation: CAISERAGVGNEQFF.

The V call is TRBV5-1, the J call TRBJ2-5, with TRBD2 as a possible D gene (5 bases). Trimming took off 2 bases at V and 3 bases at J, with 11 bases between the two ends. This CDR3 comprises 14 residues. The V gene's germline CDR1 is SGHRS and CDR2 YFSETQ. The CDR3 region has the DNA TGCGCCAGCAGCTTTGGGCTAGCTGAAGAGACCCAGTACTTC. It encodes CASSFGLAEETQYF.

The chain links TRBV7-6 to TRBJ2-3; TRBD2 might be the D (5 bases). Germline assignment: CDR1 SGHVS and CDR2 FNYEAQ. Trimming removed 5 bases at V and 6 bases at J, with 18 bases between. This CDR3 is 15 amino acids long. Written as DNA, the CDR3 is TGTGCCAGCAGCGCTGAGGGCCGGCACGCGGATACGCAGTATTTT. Translating gives CASSAEGRHADTQYF.

A single count supports this clone. The chain couples TRBV30 to TRBJ2-7; 7 nucleotides line up with TRBD2. The CDR3 runs to 14 residues. Unmatched junction bases numbered 11, after V lost 4 bases and J lost 5 bases. The germline V gene encodes CDR1 GTSNPN and CDR2 SVGIG (reference sequence). CDR3 nucleotide sequence: TGTGCCTGGAAGAATTGGGGGAGGGCAAACGAGCAGTACTTC. Translation gives CAWKNWGRANEQYF.

With regard to this clone: At one end, the junction sequence differs from germline, possibly due to a read error. The chain links TRBV2 to TRBJ2-1, with D possibly called TRBD1 or TRBD2 (5 bases each). Germline V CDR1 and CDR2: SNHLY, FYNNEI. The CDR3 totals 13 residues. As DNA, the CDR3 is TGTGCCAGCAGAGAAGAGGGCAGGGATGAGCAGTTCTTC. It codes for CASREEGRDEQFF. The full variable domain, with the rest looked up from reference TRBV2 and TRBJ2-1, is EPEVTQTPSHQVTQMGQEVILRCVPISNHLYFYWYRQILGQKVEFLVSFYNNEISEKSEIFDDQFSVERPDGSNFTLKIRSTKLEDSAMYFCASREEGRDEQFFGPGTRLTVL.

The chain uses TRBV7-3 and TRBJ2-7; 8 bases align to TRBD2. The CDR3 runs 13 residues. Unmatched junction bases numbered 5, after V lost 7 bases and J lost 3 bases. The germline CDR1 and CDR2 sequences are SGHTA and FQGTGA. Here the CDR3 reads CASTGTSGYEQYF. The CDR3 DNA reads as TGTGCCAGCACCGGGACTAGTGGCTACGAGCAGTACTTC.

The CDR3 loop reads CASSIKAGGPRETQYF. Here the CDR3 DNA reads TGTGCCAGTAGTATAAAGGCGGGAGGGCCCCGGGAGACCCAGTACTTC. The V gene is TRBV19, the J gene TRBJ2-5; TRBD2 matches 9 bases. Unmatched junction bases numbered 9, after V lost 2 bases and J lost 5 bases. There are 16 residues in the CDR3. The germline CDR1 and CDR2 sequences are LNHDA and SQIVND (reference sequence).

This clone was detected once. This chain uses TRBV30 with TRBJ1-5; TRBD1 might be the D (5 bases). The CDR3 totals 15 residues. Germline lookup yields CDR1 GTSNPN and CDR2 SVGIG (reference sequence). V lost 1 base and J lost 7, with 17 bases in between. CDR3: CAWSEKAGFSQPQHF. The DNA for the CDR3 is TGTGCCTGGAGTGAGAAAGCAGGGTTTTCACAGCCCCAGCATTTT.

V gene TRBV4-3 combines with J gene TRBJ2-1, with a tentative D call TRBD1 (6 bases). Germline-derived CDR1 and CDR2 are LGHNA and YSLEER. V lost 3 bases and J lost 3, with 12 bases in between. The CDR3 has 15 amino acids. CDR3 nucleotide sequence: TGCGCCAGCAGCCAGTACAGGGCCCTCTACAATGAGCAGTTCTTC. Translation: CASSQYRALYNEQFF.

V and J are TRBV9 and TRBJ2-7; 7 positions match TRBD2. The trim removed 4 bases at V and 2 bases at J, leaving 6 bases unmatched. CDR3 length: 14 residues. CDR1 and CDR2 (germline): SGDLS, YYNGEE. The CDR3, as DNA: TGTGCCAGCAGCCCTGAGCGGGGCACCTACGAGCAGTACTTC. It translates to CASSPERGTYEQYF.

The chain combines TRBV7-6 with TRBJ2-1, with D possibly being TRBD2 (6 bases). The CDR3 is 16 residues long. V lost 1 base and J lost 0, with 10 bases in between. CDR1 is SGHVS, CDR2 FNYEAQ, per germline. The CDR3 DNA reads TGTGCCAGCAGCTTAGTCTCCGGGAGCTCCTACAATGAGCAGTTCTTC. This translates into CASSLVSGSSYNEQFF. The full variable domain, in which reference TRBV7-6 and TRBJ2-1 provide the parts outside the CDR3, is GAGVSQSPRYKVTKRGQDVALRCDPISGHVSLYWYRQALGQGPEFLTYFNYEAQQDKSGLPNDRFSAERPEGSISTLTIQRTEQRDSAMYRCASSLVSGSSYNEQFFGPGTRLTVL.

The V call is TRBV7-2, the J call TRBJ1-5, with a possible D match to TRBD1 (6 bases). The CDR3 extends over 16 amino acids. With 2 bases removed from V and 0 bases from J, the gap between germline ends came to 11 bases. The germline gives CDR1 SGHTA, CDR2 FQGNSA. For the CDR3, the DNA is TGTGCCAGCAGCTTATTTAGGGGGTCTAGCAATCAGCCCCAGCATTTT. It is translated as CASSLFRGSSNQPQHF.

This rearrangement joins TRBV6-4 to TRBJ2-3; D remains unclear. The V gene lost 3 bases and the J gene lost 2 bases, with 3 bases spanning the gap. CDR1 is MRHNA and CDR2 is SNTAGT in the germline V gene. This CDR3 is built from 12 residues. CDR3 loop: CASSDNTDTQYF. The CDR3 nucleotides are TGTGCCAGCAGTGATAACACAGATACGCAGTATTTT.

This chain joins TRBV30 and TRBJ2-2; D perhaps matches TRBD2 (6 bases). V dropped 5 bases and J dropped 4 bases, with 8 bases sitting between them. The CDR3 is made up of 12 amino acids. Per germline, CDR1 GTSNPN and CDR2 SVGIG (reference sequence). CDR3 protein: CAWGTCTGELFF. CDR3 nucleotide sequence: TGTGCCTGGGGGACTTGCACCGGGGAGCTGTTTTTT. The full variable domain, completed using reference TRBV30 and TRBJ2-2, is SQTIHQWPATLVQPVGSPLSLECTVEGTSNPNLYWYRQAAGRGLQLLFYSVGIGQISSEVPQNLSASRPQDRQFILSSKKLLLSDSGFYLCAWGTCTGELFFGEGSRLTVL.

This chain connects TRBV6-1 to TRBJ1-2; the D gene is possibly TRBD1 (5 bases). The CDR3 length is 12 residues. V lost 6 bases and J 4 bases, leaving 9 bases between the germline ends. Germline values: CDR1 MNHNS, CDR2 SASEGT. In DNA form, the CDR3 reads TGTGCCAGCAGGGGGCGCACCTATGGCTACACCTTC. Translated, it gives CASRGRTYGYTF.

In DNA form, the CDR3 reads TGTGCCAGCAGCCTTAGGGGGCGGACCAACTATGGCTACACCTTC. Translation: CASSLRGRTNYGYTF. This chain connects TRBV13 to TRBJ1-2; 7 nucleotides agree with TRBD1. The trim removed 5 bases at V and 2 bases at J, leaving 8 bases unmatched. This CDR3 is built from 15 residues. Germline loops: CDR1 PRHDT, CDR2 FYEKMQ (reference sequence).

The rearrangement joins TRBV28 to TRBJ2-7, with 9 bases that match TRBD2. CDR1 and CDR2 from the germline V gene are MDHEN and SYDVKM. V trimming: 4 bases; J trimming: 6 bases; junction bases outside the gene matches: 10. The CDR3 sequence is 15 residues long. The CDR3 nucleotides read TGTGCCAGCAGTTCCCTTAGCGGGAGAGGCCCCGAGCAGTACTTC. Its protein product is CASSSLSGRGPEQYF.

A single count supports this clone. The V gene is TRBV4-1, the J gene TRBJ2-1, with TRBD2 matching 13 bases. The V gene's germline CDR1 is MGHRA and CDR2 YSYEKL. The CDR3 is made up of 20 amino acids. V lost 0 bases to trimming and J lost 2 bases; unmatched junction nucleotides: 10. CDR3 loop: CASSQETGLAGESPYNEQFF. CDR3 sequence (DNA): TGCGCCAGCAGCCAAGAGACTGGACTAGCGGGAGAATCCCCCTACAATGAGCAGTTCTTC.

The V gene is TRBV6-8, the J gene TRBJ1-5; D not resolved. Deletions cut 9 bases from V and 0 bases from J, with 12 bases between. Germline V gene lookup returns CDR1 MNHGY and CDR2 SAAAGT. The CDR3 is made up of 14 amino acids. The CDR3 region is CARTLLSSNQPQHF. The CDR3 nucleotides read TGTGCCAGAACCCTATTGTCTAGCAATCAGCCCCAGCATTTT.

The chain employs TRBV11-2 and TRBJ2-7, with D hard to call. V was pared by 2 bases and J by 0 bases, with 11 bases between. The CDR3 is 15 amino acids. Germline loops: CDR1 SGHAT, CDR2 FQNNGV. The CDR3 here is CASSLSAGSSYEQYF. The CDR3 region has the DNA TGTGCCAGCAGCTTAAGCGCCGGCAGCTCCTACGAGCAGTACTTC. Full variable domain (remainder filled in from reference TRBV11-2 and TRBJ2-7): EAGVAQSPRYKIIEKRQSVAFWCNPISGHATLYWYQQILGQGPKLLIQFQNNGVVDDSQLPKDRFSAERLKGVDSTLKIQPAKLEDSAVYLCASSLSAGSSYEQYFGPGTRLTVT.

The gene calls are TRBV5-1 and TRBJ2-5; 7 bases are shared with TRBD2. The length of the CDR3 is 14 residues. V was clipped by 5 bases and J by 5 bases; unmatched bases: 9. Germline V gives CDR1 SGHRS, CDR2 YFSETQ. The CDR3 protein is CASSPLAAVETQYF. CDR3 bases: TGCGCCAGCAGTCCGCTAGCGGCGGTGGAGACCCAGTACTTC.

The rearrangement uses TRBV7-9 and TRBJ2-3; a weak D match, TRBD2 (5 bases). There are 15 residues in the CDR3. Between the trimmed V and J ends, which lost 6 bases and 0 bases, there was a span of 13 bases. Germline loops: CDR1 SEHNR, CDR2 FQNEAQ (reference sequence). In nucleotides, the CDR3 is TGTGCCAGCAGAAGAGACTGGACTAGCACAGATACGCAGTATTTT. It is translated as CASRRDWTSTDTQYF. Full variable domain (rest looked up from reference TRBV7-9 and TRBJ2-3): DTGVSQNPRHKITKRGQNVTFRCDPISEHNRLYWYRQTLGQGPEFLTYFQNEAQLEKSRLLSDRFSAERPKGSFSTLEIQRTEQGDSAMYLCASRRDWTSTDTQYFGPGTRLTVL.

This clone was found once. This chain uses TRBV5-4 with TRBJ2-7; the match to TRBD2 covers 7 bases. Trimming cost V 0 bases and J 4 bases; bases outside gene matches: 4. In germline, CDR1 is SGHNT, CDR2 YYREEE (reference sequence). CDR3 length: 14 residues. CDR3 bases: TGTGCCAGCAGCTTGGCTGGGGGAGGGTACGAGCAGTACTTC. It specifies CASSLAGGGYEQYF.

The chain has TRBV9 and TRBJ2-5; weak D call: TRBD2 (6 bases). Trimming cost V 0 bases and J 5 bases, with 11 bases left between them. Germline values: CDR1 SGDLS, CDR2 YYNGEE. The CDR3 spans 14 residues. The CDR3 is CASSVETRRETQYF. The DNA for the CDR3 is TGTGCCAGCAGCGTAGAGACTAGAAGGGAGACCCAGTACTTC.